The 16 T cell receptor beta chains reported below all come from one sample, sequenced in a study of immune evolution from preneoplasia to lung adenocarcinoma. The protocol was immunoSEQ multiplex PCR, while the TCRdb copy is restricted to in-frame clones and leaves out a portion. The sample yields some 7,800 clones, roughly 82% seen once. Material: FFPE minimally invasive lung adenocarcinoma tissue. These receptors came from a person aged 70 to 85 with lung adenocarcinoma.

This sequence joins TRBV20-1 and TRBJ1-2; D unclear. The V end lost 3 bases, the J end lost 5 bases, and 4 bases lay between the germline ends. CDR1 is DFQATT and CDR2 is SNEGSKA in the germline V gene (reference sequence). The CDR3 loop spans 10 amino acids. The CDR3 is CSARGYGYTF. The CDR3 DNA sequence: TGCAGTGCTAGGGGTTATGGCTACACCTTC.

This clone appeared a single time. The chain employs TRBV7-8 and TRBJ2-2; D unclear. This CDR3 has 15 amino acids. V lost 1 base, J lost 0 bases, and 6 bases lay in between. The V gene's germline CDR1 is SGHVS and CDR2 FQNEAQ. Written as DNA, the CDR3 is TGTGCCAGCAGCTTAGTAACGGCGAACACCGGGGAGCTGTTTTTT. This gives the protein CASSLVTANTGELFF.

This chain links TRBV6-5 with TRBJ2-7; 9 nucleotides match TRBD1. CDR1 is MNHEY, CDR2 SVGAGI, per germline. This CDR3 spans 15 amino acids. Trimming cost V 2 bases and J 3 bases; bases outside gene matches: 5. CDR3 amino acids: CASSYKGQGIYEQYF. The CDR3, as DNA: TGTGCCAGCAGTTACAAGGGACAGGGTATCTACGAGCAGTACTTC.

This sequence joins TRBV6-4 and TRBJ2-2; D uncertain. Germline CDR1 reads MRHNA; CDR2 reads SNTAGT. This CDR3 is built from 14 residues. V lost 3 bases and J 0 bases, leaving 5 bases between the germline ends. CDR3 DNA sequence: TGTGCCAGCAGTGAGGCGCCGAACACCGGGGAGCTGTTTTTT. This sequence encodes CASSEAPNTGELFF.

V and J are TRBV30 and TRBJ2-1; D is unresolved. The CDR3 totals 14 residues. Germline CDR1 GTSNPN, CDR2 SVGIG (reference sequence). V lost 3 bases to trimming and J lost 4 bases, with 13 bases between them. CDR3 residues: CAWSSSTIYNEQFF. CDR3 DNA sequence: TGTGCCTGGAGCTCCTCGACCATTTACAATGAGCAGTTCTTC.

The genes are TRBV7-3 and TRBJ2-1; 7 bases are a match to TRBD2. Germline V CDR1 and CDR2: SGHTA, FQGTGA. V lost 5 bases, J lost 7 bases, and 11 bases stayed unmatched. This CDR3 comprises 15 residues. The CDR3: CASSPGRLAVNEQFF. In DNA, the CDR3 is TGTGCCAGCAGCCCCGGAAGGCTAGCGGTGAATGAGCAGTTCTTC.

The chain couples TRBV6-1 to TRBJ1-6, with 9 bases fitting TRBD1. There are 13 residues in the CDR3. Germline V lookup: CDR1 MNHNS, CDR2 SASEGT. V gave up 6 bases and J gave up 7 bases; unmatched junction bases: 1. CDR3 sequence (DNA): TGTGCCAGCAGAGGGACAGGGAATTCACCCCTCCACTTT. Its translation: CASRGTGNSPLHF.

The chain has TRBV21-1 and TRBJ2-3; TRBD2 was called by the table and not checked on the DNA. TRBV21-1 constitutes a pseudogene. The CDR3 extends over 16 amino acids. This CDR3 is CASSSADYPGEDTQYF. The CDR3 DNA is TGTGCCAGCAGCTCCGCGGACTACCCGGGGGAGGATACGCAGTATTTT.

V is TRBV4-2 and J is TRBJ1-2; D remains unclear. The CDR3 has 12 residues. CDR1 is LGHNA and CDR2 is YNFKEQ in the germline V gene. V was pared by 8 bases and J by 1 base, with 8 bases between. CDR3 DNA sequence: TGTGCCAGCCGGGGTCTTAACTATGGCTACACCTTC. This translates into CASRGLNYGYTF.

The chain employs TRBV4-2 and TRBJ2-7, with 8 bases fitting TRBD2. Unmatched junction bases numbered 14, after V lost 3 bases and J lost 4 bases. The germline CDR1 and CDR2 sequences are LGHNA and YNFKEQ. The CDR3 loop spans 17 amino acids. The CDR3 loop is CASSQATAGTSRYEQYF. Written as DNA, the CDR3 is TGTGCCAGCAGCCAGGCTACCGCCGGGACTAGTAGGTACGAGCAGTACTTC.

This chain connects TRBV4-1 to TRBJ2-7; TRBD1 or TRBD2 may be the D gene (6 bases each). Germline CDR1 reads MGHRA; CDR2 reads YSYEKL. V dropped 0 bases and J dropped 5 bases, with 17 bases sitting between them. This CDR3 has 16 residues. The CDR3 bases are TGCGCCAGCAGCCAAGATTTTTGGGGGGCTCAGGACGAGCAGTACTTC. This encodes CASSQDFWGAQDEQYF.

The sample holds a few counts of this clone. V usage is TRBV9 and J usage is TRBJ2-2, with 8 nucleotides matching TRBD2. The CDR3 is 15 residues long. Per germline, CDR1 SGDLS and CDR2 YYNGEE. V dropped 4 bases and J dropped 5; count of bases not matched to a gene: 7. DNA for the CDR3: TGTGCCAGCAGCACCGGGACTAGTTTTACCGGGGAGCTGTTTTTT. Amino acids: CASSTGTSFTGELFF.

The V and J genes are TRBV6-1 and TRBJ2-2; 8 nucleotides match TRBD1. This CDR3 contains 14 residues. J was trimmed by 6 bases and V by 4 bases; bases with no gene match: 4. Germline assignment: CDR1 MNHNS and CDR2 SASEGT. CDR3 DNA sequence: TGTGCCAGCAGTGGGGACAGGTTCGCCGGGGAGCTGTTTTTT. It encodes CASSGDRFAGELFF.

This chain connects TRBV2 to TRBJ1-1; the D gene is possibly TRBD1 (6 bases). The CDR3 covers 12 residues. Germline lookup yields CDR1 SNHLY and CDR2 FYNNEI. V shed 8 bases and J shed 9 bases, with 16 bases lying between them. The CDR3, as DNA: TGTGCCAGCGCAGGGGACACCGGTAAAGCTTTCTTT. Amino acid sequence: CASAGDTGKAFF.

J is TRBJ2-7 and V is TRBV4-1; D uncertain. Looked up from germline, CDR1 is MGHRA and CDR2 is YSYEKL. The V end lost 0 bases, the J end lost 7 bases, and 16 bases lay between the germline ends. This CDR3 contains 15 residues. CDR3 in amino acids: CASSQDADPLREQYF. For the CDR3, the DNA is TGCGCCAGCAGCCAAGATGCGGACCCTCTCAGGGAGCAGTACTTC.

This clone has only one observation. V is TRBV12-5 and J is TRBJ2-2, with D hard to call. The CDR3 has 13 residues. Germline V gene data show CDR1 as LGHNT and CDR2 as FRNRAP. V lost 3 bases and J 6 bases, leaving 8 bases between the germline ends. The CDR3 DNA reads as TGTGCTAGTGGTTTAAGTTTTCCCGGGGAGCTGTTTTTT. This sequence encodes CASGLSFPGELFF.